Below, 29 T cell receptor beta chains from the same sample are listed, as sequenced in a study of T cell responses to AZD1222 COVID-19 vaccine. The assay was immunoSEQ multiplex PCR, and TCRdb's table has in-frame clones only and misses some. The sample has more than 100,000 clones, about 92% seen once; the top ten hold 11% to 15%. The sequencing used peripheral blood, collected on day 0 of AZD1222 vaccination. These receptor sequences come from an adult in good health.

The V gene is TRBV19, the J gene TRBJ1-1, with no clear D. The V gene lost 4 bases and the J gene lost 3 bases, with 9 bases spanning the gap. Per the germline V gene, CDR1 is LNHDA and CDR2 is SQIVND (reference sequence). CDR3 length equals 13 residues. CDR3 sequence: CASSRGLDTEAFF. CDR3 nucleotide sequence: TGTGCCAGTAGTAGAGGGTTGGACACTGAAGCTTTCTTT.

The V call is TRBV27, the J call TRBJ2-7; the D gene is possibly TRBD1 (5 bases). Germline V gene data show CDR1 as MNHEY and CDR2 as SMNVEV (reference sequence). This CDR3 is 15 amino acids long. The V and J ends lost 6 bases and 0 bases respectively, with 15 bases between them. DNA of the CDR3: TGTGCCAGCAGCCGCGCCTCAGGGTCCTCCTACGAGCAGTACTTC. It yields the protein CASSRASGSSYEQYF.

This chain links TRBV7-9 with TRBJ1-1, with D perhaps TRBD1 (6 bases). With 5 bases removed from V and 4 bases from J, the gap between germline ends came to 14 bases. The V gene's germline CDR1 is SEHNR and CDR2 FQNEAQ (reference sequence). There are 14 residues in the CDR3. CDR3 nucleotide sequence: TGTGCCAGCAGCATAACGACAGGCCGCACTGAAGCTTTCTTT. As protein: CASSITTGRTEAFF.

This chain joins TRBV4-3 and TRBJ2-3; no firm D call. V dropped 0 bases and J dropped 2 bases, with 6 bases sitting between them. CDR1 is LGHNA and CDR2 is YSLEER in the germline V gene. This CDR3 has 14 amino acids. CDR3 nucleotide sequence: TGCGCCAGCAGCCAAGAGGTGCCCACAGATACGCAGTATTTT. This codes for CASSQEVPTDTQYF.

V gene TRBV6-1 combines with J gene TRBJ1-2; TRBD1 matches 7 bases. Germline trimming cut 1 base from V and 5 bases from J; bases unmatched to any gene: 7. Germline V gives CDR1 MNHNS, CDR2 SASEGT. The length of the CDR3 is 15 residues. The CDR3 here is CASSEGLDRLYGYTF. The CDR3 DNA is TGTGCCAGCAGTGAAGGCCTGGACAGGTTATATGGCTACACCTTC.

V and J are TRBV9 and TRBJ1-4; 7 bases are a match to TRBD1. Germline trimming cut 4 bases from V and 5 bases from J; bases unmatched to any gene: 11. In germline, CDR1 is SGDLS, CDR2 YYNGEE. The CDR3 extends over 16 amino acids. The CDR3 loop reads CASSPGLGQANEKLFF. The DNA of the CDR3 is TGTGCCAGCAGCCCTGGGTTAGGACAGGCAAATGAAAAACTGTTTTTT.

The chain is built from TRBV28 and TRBJ2-7, with 7 bases matching TRBD2. CDR3 length equals 16 residues. Germline lookup yields CDR1 MDHEN and CDR2 SYDVKM. The V gene end was trimmed by 3 bases and the J gene end by 2 bases; junction bases not matched to a gene: 10. The DNA of the CDR3 is TGTGCCAGCAGTTTGGTGACTAGCCCGACTCCCTACGAGCAGTACTTC. Translated: CASSLVTSPTPYEQYF.

This clone has more than one count but fewer than ten. This sequence joins TRBV7-9 and TRBJ1-1; 10 bases are shared with TRBD1. The ends lost 5 bases at V and 1 base at J; junction bases unmatched: 1. The CDR3 contains 14 residues. In germline, CDR1 is SEHNR, CDR2 FQNEAQ (reference sequence). Here the CDR3 DNA reads TGTGCCAGCAGCCGGACAGGGGGGAACACTGAAGCTTTCTTT. Its translation: CASSRTGGNTEAFF.

This clone was observed a single time. This chain connects TRBV3-1 (or the pseudogene TRBV3-2) to TRBJ1-2, with 8 bases lining up with TRBD1. This CDR3 contains 13 residues. Germline V CDR1 and CDR2: LGHDT, YNNKEL (reference sequence). V was pared by 4 bases and J by 4 bases, with 2 bases of the junction left unmatched. The CDR3 DNA reads as TGTGCCAGCAGCCCGGACAGGGCCTATGGCTACACCTTC. Protein sequence: CASSPDRAYGYTF.

This rearrangement joins TRBV23-1 to TRBJ2-1; 7 bases align to TRBD1. TRBV23-1 is labeled an ORF, and its function is uncertain. This CDR3 region has 14 residues. J gave up 6 bases and V 4 bases, and 6 bases lay outside the gene matches. For the CDR3, the DNA is TGCGCCAGCAGTCCGGGGACAGCCGGCAATGAGCAGTTCTTC. Translated: CASSPGTAGNEQFF.

The CDR3 protein is CASTLAITGTVNEQFF. The CDR3, as DNA: TGTGCCAGCACCCTTGCCATAACCGGGACAGTGAATGAGCAGTTCTTC. V and J are TRBV7-9 and TRBJ2-1, with 7 bases lining up with TRBD1. This CDR3 is 16 amino acids long. V shed 7 bases and J 7 bases; nucleotides not matched to a gene: 16. The germline V gene has CDR1 SEHNR and CDR2 FQNEAQ (reference sequence).

This rearrangement joins TRBV9 to TRBJ1-1, with D tentatively TRBD1 (5 bases). Germline V CDR1 and CDR2: SGDLS, YYNGEE. The CDR3 contains 14 residues. Trimming cost V 0 bases and J 6 bases, with 12 bases left between them. The CDR3 reads CASSVVVRGSEAFF. CDR3 sequence (DNA): TGTGCCAGCAGCGTAGTTGTTCGGGGGTCTGAAGCTTTCTTT.

V usage is TRBV28 and J usage is TRBJ2-6, with 8 bases fitting TRBD2. This CDR3 is 12 amino acids long. The junction had 7 bases not matched to a gene; V was cut back by 3 bases and J by 18 bases. CDR1 is MDHEN and CDR2 is SYDVKM in the germline V gene. The CDR3 DNA follows: TGTGCCAGCAGTTTTAATTCCGGGAGGGGGACTTTC. Its protein product is CASSFNSGRGTF.

V usage is TRBV28 and J usage is TRBJ1-5; D ambiguous. V dropped 5 bases and J dropped 7 bases, with 9 bases sitting between them. The CDR3 runs to 12 residues. Germline CDR1 is MDHEN and CDR2 is SYDVKM. The CDR3 protein is CASSPSGQPQHF. DNA for the CDR3: TGTGCCAGCAGTCCCTCGGGGCAGCCCCAGCATTTT. Looking up the rest from reference TRBV28 and TRBJ1-5 gives the full variable domain: DVKVTQSSRYLVKRTGEKVFLECVQDMDHENMFWYRQDPGLGLRLIYFSYDVKMKEKGDIPEGYSVSREKKERFSLILESASTNQTSMYLCASSPSGQPQHFGDGTRLSIL.

The chain links TRBV19 to TRBJ1-2, with 8 bases lining up with TRBD1. The junction had 8 bases not matched to a gene; V was cut back by 7 bases and J by 7 bases. The CDR3 sequence is 13 residues long. The germline V gene encodes CDR1 LNHDA and CDR2 SQIVND (reference sequence). The CDR3 spells CASNGQGRSGYTF. The CDR3 nucleotides are TGTGCCAGTAACGGACAGGGAAGGAGTGGCTACACCTTC.

The J gene is TRBJ1-2, the V gene TRBV27; the D gene is possibly TRBD1 (5 bases). Trimming pared 6 bases from V and 8 bases from J, leaving 22 bases between. The CDR3 consists of 15 residues. Per the germline V gene, CDR1 is MNHEY and CDR2 is SMNVEV (reference sequence). The DNA of the CDR3 is TGTGCCAGCAGCCCAGTAGGGGTCGAAGGGAAGGGCTACACCTTC. This codes for CASSPVGVEGKGYTF.

This chain connects TRBV19 to TRBJ1-3, with D possibly being TRBD1 (5 bases). The CDR3 runs 17 residues. V was clipped by 5 bases and J by 4 bases, with 21 bases between them. Germline CDR1 and CDR2: LNHDA and SQIVND (reference sequence). CDR3 amino acids: CASSFPGTYGAGNTIYF. CDR3 in DNA: TGTGCCAGTAGTTTCCCAGGGACCTACGGAGCAGGAAACACCATATATTTT.

The rearrangement uses TRBV10-3 and TRBJ2-2; D gene ambiguous. Germline values: CDR1 ENHRY, CDR2 SYGVKD. This CDR3 contains 14 residues. Trimming pared 6 bases from V and 0 bases from J, leaving 8 bases between. The CDR3 DNA reads TGTGCCATCAGGTCCTTGGCGAACACCGGGGAGCTGTTTTTT. Translating gives CAIRSLANTGELFF.

The chain combines TRBV2 with TRBJ1-2; D remains unclear. The CDR3 extends over 13 amino acids. V was trimmed by 4 bases and J by 8 bases, leaving 14 bases between them. The germline gives CDR1 SNHLY, CDR2 FYNNEI. CDR3 DNA: TGTGCCAGCAGTGGGCCACAGATCCGCGGCTACACCTTC. Protein sequence: CASSGPQIRGYTF.

The chain is built from TRBV5-1 and TRBJ1-4, with D unclear. CDR1 and CDR2 (germline): SGHRS, YFSETQ. The CDR3 covers 14 residues. Trimming removed 0 bases at V and 1 base at J, with 4 bases between. In DNA form, the CDR3 reads TGCGCCAGCAGCTTGGGAGGAACTAATGAAAAACTGTTTTTT. It yields the protein CASSLGGTNEKLFF. The full variable domain, completed using reference TRBV5-1 and TRBJ1-4, is KAGVTQTPRYLIKTRGQQVTLSCSPISGHRSVSWYQQTPGQGLQFLFEYFSETQRNKGNFPGRFSGRQFSNSRSEMNVSTLELGDSALYLCASSLGGTNEKLFFGSGTQLSVL.

The chain uses TRBV28 and TRBJ1-5, with D uncertain. Germline V gene sequence: CDR1 MDHEN, CDR2 SYDVKM. The CDR3 sequence is 11 residues long. Trimming stripped 3 bases from V and 8 bases from J, with 5 bases between. The CDR3 region has the DNA TGTGCCAGCAGTTTCCGGGAGCCCCAGCATTTT. Encoded protein: CASSFREPQHF.

The chain employs TRBV4-1 and TRBJ2-1; 8 bases fit TRBD2. J gave up 6 bases and V 6 bases, and 7 bases lay outside the gene matches. CDR3 length: 14 residues. CDR1 is MGHRA, CDR2 YSYEKL, per germline. CDR3 DNA sequence: TGCGCCAGCAGGGGACTAGTCAGTGGCAATGAGCAGTTCTTC. Translation gives CASRGLVSGNEQFF.

The chain joins TRBV3-1 (or the pseudogene TRBV3-2) to TRBJ1-1; D may be TRBD1 (5 bases). This CDR3 region has 14 residues. Trimming shortened V by 4 bases and J by 6 bases, and 15 bases separated the two germline ends. CDR1 and CDR2 from the germline V gene are LGHDT and YNNKEL (reference sequence). The CDR3 DNA reads as TGTGCCAGCAGCCCGCCCGGGGGGGGTGCTGAAGCTTTCTTT. It is translated as CASSPPGGGAEAFF.

The V and J genes are TRBV4-3 and TRBJ2-5, with 7 nucleotides matching TRBD2. The CDR3 totals 18 residues. J gave up 4 bases and V 0 bases, and 14 bases lay outside the gene matches. CDR1 is LGHNA, CDR2 YSLEER, per germline. The CDR3 is CASSQEFGMGGPGETQYF. CDR3 DNA sequence: TGCGCCAGCAGCCAAGAATTTGGGATGGGAGGGCCGGGAGAGACCCAGTACTTC.

The chain combines TRBV6-6 with TRBJ2-1; 9 nucleotides line up with TRBD2. Trimming took 6 bases from V and 6 from J; bases not matched to a gene: 12. The germline V gene has CDR1 MNHNY and CDR2 SVGAGI (reference sequence). The CDR3 spans 16 residues. DNA of the CDR3: TGTGCCAGCAGATGGGGGAGACTAGCGGCGCCCAATGAGCAGTTCTTC. It yields the protein CASRWGRLAAPNEQFF.

This clone occurred once. V gene TRBV20-1 combines with J gene TRBJ2-1; no clear D. This CDR3 contains 11 residues. The V and J ends lost 3 bases and 6 bases respectively, with 6 bases between them. CDR1 DFQATT and CDR2 SNEGSKA come from the germline V gene (reference sequence). The chain's CDR3 is CSARSSNEQFF. CDR3 nucleotides: TGCAGTGCTAGGTCGAGCAATGAGCAGTTCTTC.

This chain joins TRBV11-2 and TRBJ2-5; D perhaps matches TRBD2 (5 bases). The V gene's germline CDR1 is SGHAT and CDR2 FQNNGV. The length of the CDR3 is 16 residues. With 5 bases removed from V and 3 bases from J, the gap between germline ends came to 19 bases. The CDR3 spells CASSPRGSLKEETQYF. CDR3 sequence (DNA): TGTGCCAGCAGCCCCCGGGGATCCCTTAAGGAAGAGACCCAGTACTTC.

The chain links TRBV18 to TRBJ2-2; unclear D gene. The V gene lost 2 bases and the J gene lost 1 base, with 2 bases spanning the gap. The germline V gene has CDR1 KGHSH and CDR2 LQKENI. This CDR3 is 13 amino acids long. The CDR3 here is CASSPMNTGELFF. The CDR3 nucleotides read TGTGCCAGCTCACCAATGAACACCGGGGAGCTGTTTTTT.

V usage is TRBV5-8 and J usage is TRBJ2-3; D is possibly TRBD2 (5 bases). The CDR3 extends over 13 amino acids. With 4 bases removed from V and 2 bases from J, the gap between germline ends came to 8 bases. Germline CDR1 reads SGHTS; CDR2 reads YDEGEE. The CDR3 DNA sequence: TGTGCCAGCAGCAACCGGGACACAGATACGCAGTATTTT. This sequence encodes CASSNRDTDTQYF.